This T cell receptor beta chain is from a study of vaccination and CD4 T cells after COVID-19. About the research overall: Each post-COVID sample was drawn after diagnosis, and the median interval was roughly 100 days (range 35 to 161).

CDR3 length equals 12 residues. Germline CDR1 SNHLY, CDR2 FYNNEI. Trimming left V 3 bases short and J 4 bases short, with 7 bases between. Sequenced with the Oncomine TCR Beta short-read assay was DNA taken from cultured CD4+ T cells. It was cultured CD4+ T cells from which genomic DNA was extracted. Using its own MiXCR run on the PCR reads, TCRdb lists one record per CDR3 protein. The sample lists 11,000 to 15,000 distinct CDR3 sequences, less than 30% occurring once. Stated treatment: approximately nine-day PBMC culture with coronavirus spike peptide pools or control peptides (ViraFEST assay). ViraFEST sequenced TCRs after peptide-pool expansion of antigen-specific T cells. With regard to this clonotype: Its antigen is unidentified.

Study-wide findings and caveats: 304 of 307 vaccine-specific clones from convalescent patients were spike mono-reactive.

Sequenced material: cultured CD4+ T cells from blood. This chain joins TRBV2 and TRBJ2-7; the D call may be TRBD1 or TRBD2 (5 bases each). This receptor was taken from a human donor with COVID-19. The CDR3 sequence: CASSEGVYEQYF. The CDR3 DNA reads TGTGCCAGCAGTGAGGGGGTATACGAGCAGTACTTC.